The 25 T cell receptor beta chains below all came from one sample that was sequenced in a study of regulatory T cells in long-lasting Graves disease. Time point meaning: newly diagnosed GD, antithyroid drugs for less than 3 months. Researchers made the TCR library from RNA that was extracted from PBMCs. Construction of the TCR beta libraries employed iRepertoire HTBI primers in conjunction with Arm-PCR of CDR3 regions. TCRdb reprocessed the multiplex PCR reads via MiXCR and lists one record per CDR3 protein. The sample includes approximately 560,000 distinct CDR3 sequences, approximately 16% seen only once; the top ten take 12%. These data were also filed under a second study, of T cells in Graves' hyperthyroidism and ophthalmopathy.

The sample here was peripheral blood mononuclear cells (PBMCs), taken at new diagnosis, from a patient treated with antithyroid drugs. The receptors come from a man aged 18 to 30 with Graves disease.

This clonotype was counted ten times or more. The DNA for the CDR3 is TGTGCCTGGAGCCGACAGGTAGGCTCCTACAATGAGCAGTTCTTC. It is translated as CAWSRQVGSYNEQFF. The chain recombines TRBV30 with TRBJ2-1; tentatively, D is TRBD1 (6 bases). V shed 3 bases and J shed 0 bases, with 12 bases lying between them. The CDR3 covers 15 residues. Germline CDR1 is GTSNPN and CDR2 is SVGIG (reference sequence).

This clonotype was detected only once. The chain employs TRBV4-1 and TRBJ2-7; D perhaps matches TRBD1 (6 bases). Looked up from germline, CDR1 is MGHRA and CDR2 is YSYEKL. This CDR3 contains 16 residues. Trimming took 0 bases from V and 1 from J, leaving 13 bases between them. CDR3 nucleotide sequence: TGCGCCAGCAGCCAAGAAAGGGCAGGGACATCCTACGAGCAGTACTTC. Its protein product is CASSQERAGTSYEQYF.

The V and J genes are TRBV5-1 and TRBJ2-5, with 8 nucleotides matching TRBD2. The CDR3 consists of 16 residues. V gave up 5 bases and J gave up 5 bases; unmatched junction bases: 14. The germline CDR1 and CDR2 sequences are SGHRS and YFSETQ. The CDR3 coding sequence is TGCGCCAGCAGACGGACGGGGGGGGATTATGAGGAGACCCAGTACTTC. This codes for CASRRTGGDYEETQYF.

This clonotype was picked up a small number of times. The J gene is TRBJ2-5, the V gene TRBV5-6; D is unresolved. The germline V and J ends were trimmed by 4 bases and 2 bases, with 15 bases remaining between them. CDR1 is SGHDT and CDR2 is YYEEEE in the germline V gene. The CDR3 extends over 15 amino acids. The CDR3 coding sequence is TGTGCCAGCAGCCTCCTGGCTGCTAATCAAGAGACCCAGTACTTC. Amino acids: CASSLLAANQETQYF. Using reference TRBV5-6 and TRBJ2-5 for the parts outside the CDR3, the full variable domain is DAGVTQSPTHLIKTRGQQVTLRCSPKSGHDTVSWYQQALGQGPQFIFQYYEEEERQRGNFPDRFSGHQFPNYSSELNVNALLLGDSALYLCASSLLAANQETQYFGPGTRLLVL.

The V call is TRBV10-3, the J call TRBJ1-4, with no clear D. Trimming left V 6 bases short and J 0 bases short, with 11 bases between. The V gene's germline CDR1 is ENHRY and CDR2 SYGVKD. The CDR3 is 15 residues long. The CDR3 loop reads CAIRPGSATNEKLFF. The CDR3 region has the DNA TGTGCCATCAGACCCGGAAGCGCAACTAATGAAAAACTGTTTTTT.

This clonotype has ten or more counts. The chain employs TRBV27 and TRBJ2-3; D not certain. Germline lookup yields CDR1 MNHEY and CDR2 SMNVEV (reference sequence). CDR3 size: 18 residues. Trimming removed 5 bases from V and 4 bases from J, with 25 bases in between. The CDR3 spells CASSPDRRNYTTADTQYF. Written as DNA, the CDR3 is TGTGCCAGCAGTCCCGATAGAAGAAACTACACCACCGCAGATACGCAGTATTTT.

This clonotype was detected many times. J is TRBJ1-1 and V is TRBV6-2 or TRBV6-3; tentative D call: TRBD1 (6 bases). The CDR3 sequence is 14 residues long. V lost 10 bases to trimming and J lost 6 bases, with 21 bases between them. Germline CDR1 reads MNHEY; CDR2 reads SVGEGT. CDR3 coding DNA: TGTGCCATCCTCTCGGGGGCGACAGGCTCTGAAGCTTTCTTT. Encoded protein: CAILSGATGSEAFF.

J is TRBJ1-5 and V is TRBV9, with unresolved D. CDR3 length: 13 amino acids. Trimming pared 0 bases from V and 4 bases from J, leaving 5 bases between. Germline V gene data show CDR1 as SGDLS and CDR2 as YYNGEE. The CDR3 sequence: CASSVAGNQPQHF. In DNA, the CDR3 is TGTGCCAGCAGCGTAGCCGGGAATCAGCCCCAGCATTTT.

V gene TRBV15 combines with J gene TRBJ1-2, with 8 bases that match TRBD1. Germline V gene lookup returns CDR1 LNHNV and CDR2 YYDKDF (reference sequence). V lost 1 base to trimming and J lost 6 bases; unmatched junction nucleotides: 7. The CDR3 runs to 15 residues. CDR3 in amino acids: CATSRVVSGGNGYTF. In DNA, the CDR3 is TGTGCCACCAGCAGAGTCGTATCAGGGGGCAATGGCTACACCTTC.

In its sample, this clonotype was seen many times. CDR3 sequence: CASSPSDSLLLYGYTF. CDR3 nucleotide sequence: TGTGCCAGCAGCCCATCGGACAGCCTCCTTCTTTATGGCTACACCTTC. V and J are TRBV13 and TRBJ1-2; D is possibly TRBD1 (6 bases). Trimming removed 5 bases at V and 5 bases at J, with 21 bases between. Germline loops: CDR1 PRHDT, CDR2 FYEKMQ (reference sequence). This CDR3 spans 16 amino acids. The full variable domain, its missing parts supplied by reference TRBV13 and TRBJ1-2, is AAGVIQSPRHLIKEKRETATLKCYPIPRHDTVYWYQQGPGQDPQFLISFYEKMQSDKGSIPDRFSAQQFSDYHSELNMSSLELGDSALYFCASSPSDSLLLYGYTFGSGTRLTVV.

This clonotype was seen ten or more times. V usage is TRBV29-1 and J usage is TRBJ2-7; the D call may be TRBD1 or TRBD2 (5 bases each). Trimming left V 6 bases short and J 0 bases short, with 12 bases between. Germline V lookup: CDR1 SQVTM, CDR2 ANQGSEA. The CDR3 loop spans 13 amino acids. CDR3 in amino acids: CSVRDGGSYEQYF. The CDR3 nucleotides read TGCAGCGTCAGGGACGGCGGCTCCTACGAGCAGTACTTC.

There are many counts of this clonotype. The CDR3 nucleotides read TGTGCCAGCAGTTCCTACCGCACTGAAGCTTTCTTT. Protein: CASSSYRTEAFF. The rearrangement uses TRBV2 and TRBJ1-1; D is undetermined. Looked up from germline, CDR1 is SNHLY and CDR2 is FYNNEI. This CDR3 spans 12 amino acids. Trimming took 5 bases from V and 4 from J, leaving 8 bases between them. The full variable domain, rest sourced from reference TRBV2 and TRBJ1-1, is EPEVTQTPSHQVTQMGQEVILRCVPISNHLYFYWYRQILGQKVEFLVSFYNNEISEKSEIFDDQFSVERPDGSNFTLKIRSTKLEDSAMYFCASSSYRTEAFFGQGTRLTVV.

The chain has TRBV5-1 and TRBJ2-5, with 7 bases aligning to TRBD1. This CDR3 region has 14 residues. Germline trimming cut 6 bases from V and 5 bases from J; bases unmatched to any gene: 10. Per the germline V gene, CDR1 is SGHRS and CDR2 is YFSETQ. CDR3 nucleotide sequence: TGCGCCAGCACCGACCACAGGGGCTCGGAGACCCAGTACTTC. It is translated as CASTDHRGSETQYF.

The table lists this clonotype with many counts. The chain joins TRBV7-9 to TRBJ2-7; possibly TRBD2 for D (6 bases). CDR1 is SEHNR, CDR2 FQNEAQ, per germline (reference sequence). There are 15 residues in the CDR3. V was trimmed by 1 base and J by 2 bases, leaving 12 bases between them. The chain's CDR3 is CASSLEGGKAYEQYF. The CDR3 coding sequence is TGTGCCAGCAGCTTAGAAGGCGGGAAGGCCTACGAGCAGTACTTC.

The chain carries TRBV19 and TRBJ1-2; D remains ambiguous. CDR3 length equals 15 residues. Looked up from germline, CDR1 is LNHDA and CDR2 is SQIVND (reference sequence). V was trimmed by 3 bases and J by 6 bases, leaving 17 bases between them. As DNA, the CDR3 is TGTGCCAGTAGTATTTCGGGCAGTCGTTTAGATGGCTACACCTTC. The encoded protein is CASSISGSRLDGYTF.

Concerning this clonotype: An end of the junction differs from the germline gene, which may be a read error. The genes are TRBV5-1 and TRBJ2-1; 9 bases align to TRBD1. Per the germline V gene, CDR1 is SGHRS and CDR2 is YFSETQ. This CDR3 comprises 16 residues. In nucleotides, the CDR3 is TGCGCCAGCGGCTTGAGGGGGACAGGGCTCTACAATGAGCAGTTCTTC. Protein sequence: CASGLRGTGLYNEQFF.

Only one count was recorded for this clonotype. This sequence may be a read error, since a much larger clone differs from it by one base. J is TRBJ2-1 and V is TRBV2; D not certain. This CDR3 contains 14 residues. Germline loops: CDR1 SNHLY, CDR2 FYNNEI. The CDR3 sequence is CVQSRTLTDNEQFF. CDR3 nucleotides: TGTGTCCAGAGTAGGACCCTGACTGACAATGAGCAGTTCTTC.

Judged by abundance, this clonotype is medium-sized. The junction departs from the called germline gene at one end, perhaps through a read error. The V and J genes are TRBV5-1 and TRBJ2-3, with 9 bases that match TRBD2. The CDR3 length is 14 residues. The germline V gene has CDR1 SGHRS and CDR2 YFSETQ. The DNA for the CDR3 is TGTGCCAGCAGCTTGGTAGCGGGAGCAGATACGCAGTATTTT. Protein product: CASSLVAGADTQYF. Complete variable domain (other parts from reference TRBV5-1 and TRBJ2-3): KAGVTQTPRYLIKTRGQQVTLSCSPISGHRSVSWYQQTPGQGLQFLFEYFSETQRNKGNFPGRFSGRQFSNSRSEMNVSTLELGDSALYLCASSLVAGADTQYFGPGTRLTVL.

The chain links TRBV27 to TRBJ1-3; no clear D gene. The CDR3 extends over 15 amino acids. Germline V gene data show CDR1 as MNHEY and CDR2 as SMNVEV (reference sequence). Trimming removed 5 bases from V and 0 bases from J, with 11 bases in between. In nucleotides, the CDR3 is TGTGCCAGCAGTCCACAATGGCGCTCTGGAAACACCATATATTTT. As protein: CASSPQWRSGNTIYF.

This CDR3 is CASSQERRGSETQYF. CDR3 bases: TGTGCCAGCAGCCAAGAAAGAAGGGGAAGTGAGACCCAGTACTTC. V and J are TRBV4-2 and TRBJ2-5, with a tentative D call TRBD1 (5 bases). This CDR3 contains 15 residues. The germline gives CDR1 LGHNA, CDR2 YNFKEQ. The germline V and J ends were trimmed by 0 bases and 5 bases, with 13 bases remaining between them.

V and J are TRBV4-2 and TRBJ1-1, with D unresolved. In germline, CDR1 is LGHNA, CDR2 YNFKEQ. Trimming shortened V by 0 bases and J by 0 bases, and 8 bases separated the two germline ends. The CDR3 contains 15 residues. Here the CDR3 DNA reads TGTGCCAGCAGCCAAGATACTCGGCTGAACACTGAAGCTTTCTTT. Translation: CASSQDTRLNTEAFF.

This clonotype was observed many times. The rearrangement links TRBV20-1 to TRBJ2-7, with 7 bases matching TRBD1. The CDR3 has 13 residues. From germline, CDR1 is DFQATT and CDR2 SNEGSKA (reference sequence). Losses at the gene ends were 5 bases for V and 2 bases for J; bases not matched to a gene: 6. The chain's CDR3 is CSARGQVAYEQYF. Here the CDR3 DNA reads TGCAGTGCTCGTGGACAGGTCGCCTACGAGCAGTACTTC.

This clonotype was observed at least ten times. CDR3 in amino acids: CASRGTARGEQYF. The CDR3 DNA reads as TGCGCCAGCAGGGGGACGGCCCGGGGGGAGCAGTACTTC. V gene TRBV10-1 combines with J gene TRBJ2-7; D might be TRBD2 (6 bases). V gave up 6 bases and J gave up 7 bases, with 16 bases separating them. Germline V lookup: CDR1 WNHNN, CDR2 SYGVQD (reference sequence). The CDR3 spans 13 residues.

In its sample, this clonotype was seen many times. V is TRBV5-1 and J is TRBJ2-7, with 7 nucleotides matching TRBD1. After removal of 4 bases from V and 4 bases from J, the junction contained 5 bases not matched to a gene. Looked up from germline, CDR1 is SGHRS and CDR2 is YFSETQ. The CDR3 consists of 13 residues. CDR3 protein: CASSHQQGYEQYF. The CDR3 DNA follows: TGCGCCAGCAGCCACCAACAGGGGTACGAGCAGTACTTC.

Ten or more counts support this clonotype. The chain couples TRBV11-2 to TRBJ2-7; 8 bases line up with TRBD2. Germline loops: CDR1 SGHAT, CDR2 FQNNGV. V lost 0 bases and J lost 6; bases outside the gene matches: 4. The CDR3 runs to 14 residues. The chain's CDR3 is CASSLEAGVSEQYF. The CDR3 DNA is TGTGCCAGCAGCTTAGAAGCGGGAGTCTCCGAGCAGTACTTC.